Listed below are T cell receptor beta chains from one sample, sequenced in a study of long-term antiretroviral therapy in people with HIV. Measured with immunoSEQ multiplex PCR; TCRdb has only the in-frame clones, and not every one. Here the sample spans about 18,000 clones, over 65% being singletons. This material consisted of unsorted PBMCs, taken 0.5 years before starting antiretroviral therapy. Receptors originate from a woman aged 50 to 60 with HIV. Both conserved end residues are part of each CDR3. A D gene is named only where the DNA matches it firmly. A clone size is listed for some rows: how often the clone was seen (once, few, many), or a class if it is expanded.

clone_size j_call v_call d_call cdr3_aa cdr3_nt
once TRBJ2-1 TRBV19 . CASSIGISYNEQFF TGTGCCAGTAGTATTGGGATTTCCTACAATGAGCAGTTCTTC
. TRBJ2-7 TRBV28 TRBD1 CATVPGQSSYEQYF TGTGCCACGGTACCGGGACAGAGCTCCTACGAGCAGTACTTC
. TRBJ2-7 TRBV28 . CASFRGEQYF TGTGCCAGCTTCAGGGGCGAGCAGTACTTC
. TRBJ1-1 TRBV13 . CASSPPRGTEAFF TGTGCCAGCTCCCCCCCCCGGGGGACTGAAGCTTTCTTT
few TRBJ1-6 TRBV2 . CASRGRGLYSPLHF TGTGCCAGCAGGGGTCGGGGGTTGTACTCACCCCTCCACTTT
. TRBJ2-5 TRBV14 . CASSLTYQGSGETQYF TGTGCCAGCAGCCTAACTTATCAGGGGAGCGGAGAGACCCAGTACTTC
. TRBJ1-4 TRBV2 . CASSDEEEKLFF TGTGCCAGCAGTGATGAAGAAGAAAAACTGTTTTTT
. TRBJ1-3 TRBV30 . CAWSPEGNRNTIYF TGTGCCTGGAGTCCAGAGGGGAATAGAAACACCATATATTTT
. TRBJ2-7 TRBV6-1 TRBD2 CASSDRRGGVPYEQYF TGTGCCAGCAGTGATCGTAGGGGAGGGGTTCCCTACGAGCAGTACTTC
. TRBJ2-7 TRBV30 TRBD2 CAWSVRLAGSEQYF TGTGCCTGGAGTGTACGGCTAGCGGGGAGCGAGCAGTACTTC
. TRBJ2-3 TRBV30 TRBD2 CAWSYGLAGGTQYF TGTGCCTGGAGTTACGGACTAGCGGGGGGTACGCAGTATTTT
. TRBJ1-5 TRBV19 . CASSRRATGDNSNQPQHF TGTGCCAGTAGTAGGAGGGCGACAGGAGACAATAGCAATCAGCCCCAGCATTTT
. TRBJ2-1 TRBV6-1 . CASSEVGGRGHNEQFF TGTGCCAGCAGTGAAGTTGGGGGGAGGGGGCACAATGAGCAGTTCTTC
. TRBJ2-7 TRBV19 . CASSMGQYYEQYF TGTGCCAGTAGTATGGGGCAGTACTACGAGCAGTACTTC
. TRBJ1-2 TRBV28 TRBD1 CASRDPPGTGLENYGYTF TGTGCCAGCAGGGACCCTCCCGGGACAGGGCTTGAAAACTATGGCTACACCTTC
once TRBJ2-2 TRBV9 . CASSLPGGTGELFF TGTGCCAGCAGCCTCCCCGGAGGAACCGGGGAGCTGTTTTTT
once TRBJ1-2 TRBV29-1 TRBD1 CSVEDRVNYGYTF TGCAGCGTAGAAGACAGGGTGAACTATGGCTACACCTTC
. TRBJ1-4 TRBV19 . CASARQVMEKLFF TGTGCCAGTGCCCGACAGGTGATGGAAAAACTGTTTTTT
. TRBJ2-1 TRBV4-1 TRBD2 CASSRRTSGADNEQFF TGCGCCAGCAGCCGCCGAACTAGCGGGGCCGACAATGAGCAGTTCTTC
. TRBJ1-6 TRBV30 . CAWSGERGNSPLHF TGTGCCTGGAGTGGAGAAAGGGGGAACTCACCCCTCCACTTT
. TRBJ2-3 TRBV4-1 . CASSQDPSTDTQYF TGCGCCAGCAGCCAAGATCCCAGCACAGATACGCAGTATTTT
once TRBJ2-3 TRBV5-4 . CASSPPSEDTQYF TGTGCCAGCAGCCCCCCTTCTGAGGATACGCAGTATTTT
. TRBJ2-3 TRBV5-1 TRBD2 CASSLAPGLAGGSDTQYF TGCGCCAGCAGCTTAGCACCGGGACTAGCGGGGGGCTCAGATACGCAGTATTTT
few TRBJ1-6 TRBV27 . CASSHTARPSPLHF TGTGCCAGCAGTCACACAGCGAGGCCTTCACCCCTCCACTTT
. TRBJ2-1 TRBV5-1 . CASSATSSGYNEQFF TGCGCCAGCAGCGCCACTAGCTCCGGGTACAATGAGCAGTTCTTC
. TRBJ1-5 TRBV4-1 . CASSQGGGGRGAQPQHF TGCGCCAGCAGCCAAGGGGGAGGTGGGAGGGGGGCTCAGCCCCAGCATTTT
once TRBJ1-1 TRBV7-9 . CASSLVSGGRTEAFF TGTGCCAGCAGCTTAGTATCGGGGGGGCGCACTGAAGCTTTCTTT
. TRBJ2-3 TRBV7-9 . CASSLSTDTQYF TGTGCCAGCAGCCTGAGCACAGATACGCAGTATTTT
. TRBJ1-4 TRBV6-6 . CASRAGTVGEKLFF TGTGCCAGCAGGGCGGGGACGGTAGGGGAAAAACTGTTTTTT
. TRBJ1-2 TRBV9 TRBD1 CASSSRTGHGYTF TGTGCCAGCAGCTCACGGACAGGGCATGGCTACACCTTC
. TRBJ2-2 TRBV5-1 TRBD2 CASSRIAGANTGELFF TGCGCCAGCAGCCGTATAGCGGGCGCGAACACCGGGGAGCTGTTTTTT
once TRBJ2-1 TRBV5-4 TRBD1 CASRGTGGNEQFF TGTGCCAGCAGGGGGACAGGGGGCAATGAGCAGTTCTTC
. TRBJ1-5 TRBV5-8 TRBD1 CASSRNREGANQPQHF TGTGCCAGCAGCCGGAACAGGGAGGGGGCAAATCAGCCCCAGCATTTT
. TRBJ1-5 TRBV5-1 . CASSLDSPDQPQHF TGCGCCAGCAGCTTGGACTCTCCCGATCAGCCCCAGCATTTT
. TRBJ1-4 TRBV29-1 . CSVEDRGATGKLFF TGCAGCGTTGAAGATCGGGGGGCGACGGGAAAACTGTTTTTT
. TRBJ2-1 TRBV11-2 . CASSPPGLYNEQFF TGTGCCAGCAGTCCCCCGGGACTTTACAATGAGCAGTTCTTC
. TRBJ1-2 TRBV6-1 . CASSEAGPRTNYGYTF TGTGCCAGCAGTGAAGCGGGACCGAGGACGAACTATGGCTACACCTTC
. TRBJ1-2 TRBV6-5 . CATHPPGGDYGYTF TGTGCCACCCATCCGCCGGGGGGAGACTATGGCTACACCTTC
. TRBJ1-2 TRBV27 . CASRRDANYGYTF TGTGCCAGCAGACGGGACGCCAACTATGGCTACACCTTC
. TRBJ2-3 TRBV19 . CASMTRGVTDTQYF TGTGCCAGTATGACCAGGGGGGTCACAGATACGCAGTATTTT
. TRBJ2-3 TRBV5-8 TRBD2 CASSLEAGEGDTQYF TGTGCCAGCAGCTTGGAGGCGGGGGAAGGAGATACGCAGTATTTT